This T cell receptor (beta chain) was sequenced for a study of T cell responses to AZD1222 COVID-19 vaccine. The study, taken as a whole, reports: In all cases, repertoires were sampled only after the peak T cell response. Increased Spike-specific TCR breadth and depth were observed after two AZD1222 doses. Donors were mostly white British, more females; clonal diversity possibly underestimated.

In regard to this clone: Its antigen remains unknown.

Clones were read by immunoSEQ multiplex PCR, and TCRdb kept only the in-frame ones, dropping some. The sample gives 75,000 to 90,000 clones, approximately 90% of which show up once; about 30% is in the top ten. This material consisted of peripheral blood, taken 28 days after the second AZD1222 dose. This TCR was sampled from an adult who received the AZD1222 COVID-19 vaccine.

The CDR3 region is CAWSGGTGHPVLIETQYF. In DNA, the CDR3 is TGTGCCTGGAGTGGTGGGACGGGCCACCCGGTTCTCATAGAGACCCAGTACTTC. V is TRBV30 and J is TRBJ2-5; D possibly matches TRBD1 or TRBD2 (5 bases each). This CDR3 is 18 amino acids long. Deletions cut 1 base from V and 4 bases from J, with 25 bases between. Germline values: CDR1 GTSNPN, CDR2 SVGIG (reference sequence).